This T cell receptor (beta chain) was observed in a study of blood T cell repertoires in COVID-19. This table comes from immunoSEQ multiplex PCR, and its TCRdb copy is limited to in-frame clones, with some not included. The sample lists under 350,000 clones; around 92% were seen once. The CDR3 totals 14 residues. CDR1 and CDR2 (germline): LNHNV, YYDKDF (reference sequence). V shed 4 bases and J 1 base; nucleotides not matched to a gene: 1. Material: peripheral blood. This receptor was taken from a woman in her 30s with COVID-19, enrolled during active disease. This chain uses TRBV15 with TRBJ2-5; 9 bases align to TRBD1. The CDR3 protein is CATSTQGAQETQYF. In nucleotides, the CDR3 is TGTGCCACCAGCACACAGGGGGCCCAAGAGACCCAGTACTTC.